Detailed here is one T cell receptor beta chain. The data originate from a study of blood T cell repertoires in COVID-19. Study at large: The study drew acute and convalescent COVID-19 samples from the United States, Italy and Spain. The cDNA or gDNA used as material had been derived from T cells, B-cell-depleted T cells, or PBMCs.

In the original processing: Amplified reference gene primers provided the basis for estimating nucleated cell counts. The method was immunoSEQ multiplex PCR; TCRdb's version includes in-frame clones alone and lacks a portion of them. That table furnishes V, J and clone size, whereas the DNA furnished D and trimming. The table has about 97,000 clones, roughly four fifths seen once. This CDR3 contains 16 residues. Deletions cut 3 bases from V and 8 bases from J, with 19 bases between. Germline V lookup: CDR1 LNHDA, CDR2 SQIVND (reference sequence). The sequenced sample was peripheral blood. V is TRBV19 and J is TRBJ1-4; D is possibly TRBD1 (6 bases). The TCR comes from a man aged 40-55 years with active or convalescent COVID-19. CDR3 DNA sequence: TGTGCCAGTAGTATCCCCTTCACAGGGCCAAAAGAAAAACTGTTTTTT. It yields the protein CASSIPFTGPKEKLFF.